This TCR beta chain emerged from a study of PD-L1 blockade in urothelial cancer. Study at large: Anywhere from 0 to 3 prior chemotherapy regimens had been received by patients.

Time point reported: pretreatment peripheral blood. Each patient supplied 1 to 8 pretreatment and on-treatment samples. The investigators introduced synthetic TCR analog templates into each PCR as spikes. Only in-frame clones appear in the TCRdb table, and some are missing; sequencing was by immunoSEQ multiplex PCR. The data show some 56,000 clones, with approximately 83% seen just once and 15% to 19% held by the top ten. CDR1 and CDR2 from the germline V gene are MNHEY and SMNVEV (reference sequence). V lost 4 bases to trimming and J lost 5 bases; unmatched junction nucleotides: 5. This CDR3 spans 15 amino acids.

The source was PBMCs, collected around atezolizumab (anti-PD-L1) treatment. The source is a man between 65 and 80 years old with urothelial cancer. The chain is built from TRBV27 and TRBJ2-2; 9 positions agree with TRBD1. CDR3 region: CASSSGQGGTGELFF. DNA of the CDR3: TGTGCCAGCAGTTCGGGACAGGGAGGGACCGGGGAGCTGTTTTTT.